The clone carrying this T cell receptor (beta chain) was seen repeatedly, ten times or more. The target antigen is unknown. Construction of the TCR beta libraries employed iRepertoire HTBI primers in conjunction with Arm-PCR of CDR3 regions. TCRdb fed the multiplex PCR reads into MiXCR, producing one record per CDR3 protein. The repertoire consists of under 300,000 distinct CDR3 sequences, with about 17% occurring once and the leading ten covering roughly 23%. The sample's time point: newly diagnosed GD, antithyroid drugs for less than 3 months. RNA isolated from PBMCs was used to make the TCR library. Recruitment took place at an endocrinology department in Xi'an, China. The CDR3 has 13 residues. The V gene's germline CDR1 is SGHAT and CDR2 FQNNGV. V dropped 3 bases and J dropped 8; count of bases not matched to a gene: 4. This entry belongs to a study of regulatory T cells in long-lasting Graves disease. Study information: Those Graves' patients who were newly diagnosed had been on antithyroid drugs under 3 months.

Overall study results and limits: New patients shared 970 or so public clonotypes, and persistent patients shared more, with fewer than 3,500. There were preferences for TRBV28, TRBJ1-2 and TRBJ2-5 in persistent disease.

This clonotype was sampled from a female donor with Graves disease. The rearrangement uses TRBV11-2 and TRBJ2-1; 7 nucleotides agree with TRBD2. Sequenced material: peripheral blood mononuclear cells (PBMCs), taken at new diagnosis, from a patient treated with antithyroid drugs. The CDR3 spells CASSFTSDHEQFF. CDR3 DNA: TGTGCCAGCAGCTTCACTAGCGATCATGAGCAGTTCTTC.